Listed here are 22 T cell receptor beta chains from one sample, sequenced in a study of regulatory T cells in long-lasting Graves disease. Relying on iRepertoire HTBI primers and Arm-PCR of CDR3 regions, the team built TCR beta libraries. Each CDR3 protein is one row after TCRdb ran MiXCR on the multiplex PCR reads. This sample has roughly 360,000 distinct CDR3 sequences, with 12% found just once. Described time point: newly diagnosed GD, antithyroid drugs for less than 3 months. Isolated PBMC RNA provided the starting material for the TCR library. Separately, the same data were catalogued under a study of T cells in Graves' hyperthyroidism and ophthalmopathy.

The sample in question was peripheral blood mononuclear cells (PBMCs), obtained at new diagnosis, from a patient treated with antithyroid drugs. These receptor sequences come from a young woman with Graves disease.

The chain combines TRBV5-5 with TRBJ2-1; D is undetermined. Trimming pared 3 bases from V and 2 bases from J, leaving 6 bases between. The V gene's germline CDR1 is SGHKS and CDR2 YYEKEE (reference sequence). This CDR3 has 13 amino acids. CDR3 DNA sequence: TGTGCCAGCAGCTGGCAGGCCTACAATGAGCAGTTCTTC. Encoded protein: CASSWQAYNEQFF.

The chain employs TRBV3-1 and TRBJ1-6, with a tentative D call TRBD1 (5 bases). V was cut by 6 bases and J by 9 bases, with 15 bases left in between. CDR3 size: 14 residues. From germline, CDR1 is LGHDT and CDR2 YNNKEL (reference sequence). For the CDR3, the DNA is TGTGCCAGCAGACATCCTTTGGGGGGTTCACCCCTCCACTTT. Protein sequence: CASRHPLGGSPLHF.

There are many counts of this clonotype. The CDR3 here is CASEGGWRGPSVTEAFF. Here the CDR3 DNA reads TGTGCCAGCGAGGGGGGTTGGAGAGGTCCGTCGGTCACTGAAGCTTTCTTT. V usage is TRBV6-2 or TRBV6-3 and J usage is TRBJ1-1, with D perhaps TRBD1 (6 bases). This CDR3 is built from 17 residues. The germline CDR1 and CDR2 sequences are MNHEY and SVGEGT. With 8 bases removed from V and 4 bases from J, the gap between germline ends came to 26 bases.

This clonotype was seen many times. The chain combines TRBV20-1 with TRBJ2-3; D possibly corresponds to TRBD2 (6 bases). CDR3 length: 14 residues. Trimming took 3 bases from V and 2 from J, leaving 12 bases between them. CDR1 and CDR2 (germline): DFQATT, SNEGSKA (reference sequence). CDR3 nucleotide sequence: TGCAGTGCTAGGTCGGGGGTACTCACAGATACGCAGTATTTT. This encodes CSARSGVLTDTQYF.

This clonotype was found many times. V usage is TRBV10-3 and J usage is TRBJ1-6; 11 bases are shared with TRBD1. Per germline, CDR1 ENHRY and CDR2 SYGVKD. V trimming: 11 bases; J trimming: 9 bases; junction bases outside the gene matches: 9. The CDR3 totals 14 residues. In nucleotides, the CDR3 is TGTGCCTCGAAGCCGGGGACAGGGGGTTCACCCCTCCACTTT. This sequence encodes CASKPGTGGSPLHF.

This clonotype was seen more than once but under ten times. The rearrangement joins TRBV5-4 to TRBJ2-2; TRBD1 matches at 8 bases. Unmatched junction bases numbered 11, after V lost 2 bases and J lost 5 bases. CDR1 and CDR2 (germline): SGHNT, YYREEE (reference sequence). The CDR3 totals 17 residues. CDR3 DNA: TGTGCCAGCAGCTTCTTCGAGACACAGGGGGAAACCGGGGAGCTGTTTTTT. Its translation is CASSFFETQGETGELFF.

As regards this clonotype: This likely reflects a read error, since a far larger clone is one base away. This chain uses TRBV10-2 with TRBJ2-4; 8 positions match TRBD1. The end of the DNA aligns better with TRBJ2-7, so the J call may be wrong. This CDR3 is 14 amino acids long. Germline lookup yields CDR1 WSHSY and CDR2 SAAADI. CDR3 nucleotide sequence: TGCGGCAGCCGCCCACCGGACAGGGTCTACGAGCAGTACTTC. Amino acids: CGSRPPDRVYEQYF.

This clonotype showed up just a few times. The V gene is TRBV4-1, the J gene TRBJ1-1; D gene ambiguous. Germline CDR1 and CDR2: MGHRA and YSYEKL. This CDR3 contains 14 residues. The V gene lost 0 bases and the J gene lost 4 bases, with 9 bases spanning the gap. CDR3 coding DNA: TGCGCCAGCAGCCAAGATCGGGGATTCACTGAAGCTTTCTTT. Its protein is CASSQDRGFTEAFF.

This clonotype occurred many times. In DNA, the CDR3 is TGCAGTGCTACGCTACCCGACAGGGACTATGGCTACACCTTC. Protein product: CSATLPDRDYGYTF. V gene TRBV20-1 combines with J gene TRBJ1-2; 7 nucleotides agree with TRBD1. V lost 4 bases, J lost 3 bases, and 8 bases stayed unmatched. The germline V gene has CDR1 DFQATT and CDR2 SNEGSKA (reference sequence). This CDR3 has 14 residues.

This clonotype was seen more than once but under ten times. V gene TRBV5-1 combines with J gene TRBJ2-7, with D perhaps TRBD1 or TRBD2 (5 bases each). V lost 0 bases and J 3 bases, leaving 16 bases between the germline ends. CDR1 SGHRS and CDR2 YFSETQ come from the germline V gene. The CDR3 runs to 16 residues. CDR3 region: CASSLAPTAEGYEQYF. The CDR3 nucleotides read TGCGCCAGCAGCTTGGCTCCGACAGCGGAAGGCTACGAGCAGTACTTC.

This clonotype was seen many times. The gene calls are TRBV7-2 and TRBJ2-3; TRBD2 aligns across 7 bases. This CDR3 is built from 14 residues. The germline V gene has CDR1 SGHTA and CDR2 FQGNSA. Unmatched junction bases numbered 7, after V lost 4 bases and J lost 6 bases. The CDR3 DNA sequence: TGTGCCAGCAGCTCCGGACTAGTTGGGGATACGCAGTATTTT. It yields the protein CASSSGLVGDTQYF.

V is TRBV20-1 and J is TRBJ2-5; perhaps TRBD2 as D (6 bases). Germline V gene sequence: CDR1 DFQATT, CDR2 SNEGSKA (reference sequence). Trimming cost V 2 bases and J 4 bases, with 14 bases left between them. This CDR3 comprises 14 residues. The CDR3 DNA reads TGCAGTGCTAGACTATCGGAGGGGAGAGAGACCCAGTACTTC. The encoded protein is CSARLSEGRETQYF.

This clonotype was observed many times. The rearrangement joins TRBV7-2 to TRBJ2-2; no clear D. V shed 1 base and J shed 5 bases, with 8 bases lying between them. This CDR3 contains 14 residues. Germline CDR1 and CDR2: SGHTA and FQGNSA. In DNA, the CDR3 is TGTGCCAGCAGCTTAGTCCGAGCAACCGGGGAGCTGTTTTTT. Encoded protein: CASSLVRATGELFF.

This clonotype was detected many times. The gene calls are TRBV28 and TRBJ1-1; tentatively, D is TRBD1 (5 bases). Germline V gene lookup returns CDR1 MDHEN and CDR2 SYDVKM. The CDR3 totals 12 residues. The V end lost 8 bases, the J end lost 4 bases, and 11 bases lay between the germline ends. The CDR3 region is CASHIGGTEAFF. The CDR3 nucleotides read TGTGCCAGCCATATTGGGGGCACTGAAGCTTTCTTT.

The chain carries TRBV7-9 and TRBJ2-2; 7 bases line up with TRBD1. V trimming: 4 bases; J trimming: 4 bases; junction bases outside the gene matches: 9. The CDR3 runs 16 residues. Germline CDR1 is SEHNR and CDR2 is FQNEAQ (reference sequence). CDR3 nucleotide sequence: TGTGCCAGCAGCTCGCAGGGGGAATGGTCCACCGGGGAGCTGTTTTTT. This encodes CASSSQGEWSTGELFF.

At least ten counts were recorded for this clonotype. V usage is TRBV5-5 and J usage is TRBJ2-5, with D possibly called TRBD1 or TRBD2 (6 bases each). V was pared by 0 bases and J by 4 bases, with 13 bases between. Germline assignment: CDR1 SGHKS and CDR2 YYEKEE (reference sequence). The CDR3 is 15 residues long. The CDR3 loop reads CASSLGGASRETQYF. CDR3 DNA: TGTGCCAGCAGCTTGGGGGGGGCCAGTCGAGAGACCCAGTACTTC.

This clonotype was found many times. V usage is TRBV11-2 and J usage is TRBJ2-7, with 9 bases matching TRBD2. V lost 4 bases, J lost 3 bases, and 13 bases stayed unmatched. Looked up from germline, CDR1 is SGHAT and CDR2 is FQNNGV. The CDR3 is 17 amino acids. The chain's CDR3 is CASSSLGRERGDYEQYF. The CDR3 DNA reads TGTGCCAGCAGCTCCCTCGGCCGGGAGCGGGGGGACTACGAGCAGTACTTC. Supplemented by reference TRBV11-2 and TRBJ2-7, the full variable domain reads EAGVAQSPRYKIIEKRQSVAFWCNPISGHATLYWYQQILGQGPKLLIQFQNNGVVDDSQLPKDRFSAERLKGVDSTLKIQPAKLEDSAVYLCASSSLGRERGDYEQYFGPGTRLTVT.

This clonotype was counted ten times or more. The gene calls are TRBV14 and TRBJ2-4, with 7 bases identical to TRBD1. Germline-derived CDR1 and CDR2 are SGHDN and FVKESK. Trimming cost V 0 bases and J 0 bases; bases outside gene matches: 11. This CDR3 spans 19 amino acids. CDR3 nucleotides: TGTGCCAGCAGCCAAGAAATAAGAAGGGGGCCACGAGCCAAAAACATTCAGTACTTC. Translated: CASSQEIRRGPRAKNIQYF.

This clonotype was recorded many times. This sequence joins TRBV27 and TRBJ2-4; possible D gene TRBD2, 6 bases. CDR3 length: 16 amino acids. V was cut by 6 bases and J by 0 bases, with 15 bases left in between. The germline CDR1 and CDR2 sequences are MNHEY and SMNVEV (reference sequence). CDR3 sequence (DNA): TGTGCCAGCAGCCCAGGGACTTATTTAGCCAAAAACATTCAGTACTTC. Protein product: CASSPGTYLAKNIQYF.

This clonotype was counted ten times or more. The CDR3, as DNA: TGCAGTGCATTCGGGACAGGCACAGATACGCAGTATTTT. Amino acid sequence: CSAFGTGTDTQYF. V and J are TRBV20-1 and TRBJ2-3, with 7 bases lining up with TRBD1. Losses at the gene ends were 6 bases for V and 1 base for J; bases not matched to a gene: 4. The germline gives CDR1 DFQATT, CDR2 SNEGSKA (reference sequence). The CDR3 length is 13 residues.

This clonotype has a handful of counts. The genes are TRBV5-1 and TRBJ1-1; unclear D gene. The CDR3 is 14 residues long. V was cut by 7 bases and J by 1 base, with 14 bases left in between. Germline CDR1 is SGHRS and CDR2 is YFSETQ. The CDR3 coding sequence is TGCGCCAGCCGACCGGGAGCCAGGAACACTGAAGCTTTCTTT. Its translation is CASRPGARNTEAFF.

In regard to this clonotype: It may be a read error: a sequence one base away is much more abundant. The chain joins TRBV14 to TRBJ1-2; possible D gene TRBD1, 6 bases. The CDR3 contains 18 residues. Trimming stripped 4 bases from V and 4 bases from J, with 25 bases between. Germline CDR1 SGHDN, CDR2 FVKESK. CDR3 sequence (DNA): TGTGCCAGCAGCCCCTTCCGGGGGCCGGACCGAATTTTCTATGGCTACACCTTC. Translated: CASSPFRGPDRIFYGYTF. Based on the CDR3 plus reference TRBV14 and TRBJ1-2, the full variable domain is EAGVTQFPSHSVIEKGQTVTLRCDPISGHDNLYWYRRVMGKEIKFLLHFVKESKQDESGMPNNRFLAERTGGTYSTLKVQPAELEDSGVYFCASSPFRGPDRIFYGYTFGSGTRLTVV.